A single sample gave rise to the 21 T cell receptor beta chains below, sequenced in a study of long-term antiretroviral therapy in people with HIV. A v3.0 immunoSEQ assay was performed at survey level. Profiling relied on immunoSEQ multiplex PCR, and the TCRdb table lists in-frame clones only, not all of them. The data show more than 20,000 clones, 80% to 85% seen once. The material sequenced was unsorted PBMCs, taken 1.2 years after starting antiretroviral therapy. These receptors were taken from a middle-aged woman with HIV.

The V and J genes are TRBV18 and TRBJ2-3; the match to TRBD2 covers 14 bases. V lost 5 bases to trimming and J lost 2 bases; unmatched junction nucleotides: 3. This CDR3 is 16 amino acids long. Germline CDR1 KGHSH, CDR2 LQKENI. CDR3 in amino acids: CASSGTSGRPTDTQYF. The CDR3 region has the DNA TGTGCCAGCTCAGGGACTAGCGGGAGACCCACAGATACGCAGTATTTT.

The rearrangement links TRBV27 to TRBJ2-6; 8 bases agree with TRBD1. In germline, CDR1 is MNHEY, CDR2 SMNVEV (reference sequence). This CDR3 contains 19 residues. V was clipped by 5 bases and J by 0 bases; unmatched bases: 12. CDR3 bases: TGTGCCAGCAGTCCCCTCTCGACAGGGGACCCCTCTGGGGCCAACGTCCTGACTTTC. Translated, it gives CASSPLSTGDPSGANVLTF.

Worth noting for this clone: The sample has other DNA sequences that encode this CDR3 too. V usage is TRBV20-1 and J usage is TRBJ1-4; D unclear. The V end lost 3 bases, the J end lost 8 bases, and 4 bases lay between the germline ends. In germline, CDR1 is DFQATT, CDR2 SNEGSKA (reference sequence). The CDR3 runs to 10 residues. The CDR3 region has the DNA TGCAGTGCTAGTACAGAAAAACTGTTTTTT. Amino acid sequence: CSASTEKLFF.

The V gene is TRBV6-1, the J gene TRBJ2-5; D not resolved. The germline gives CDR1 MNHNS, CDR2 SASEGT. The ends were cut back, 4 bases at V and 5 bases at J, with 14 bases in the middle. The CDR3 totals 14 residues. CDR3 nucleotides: TGTGCCAGCAGTGGGATGCGTTTATGGGAGACCCAGTACTTC. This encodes CASSGMRLWETQYF.

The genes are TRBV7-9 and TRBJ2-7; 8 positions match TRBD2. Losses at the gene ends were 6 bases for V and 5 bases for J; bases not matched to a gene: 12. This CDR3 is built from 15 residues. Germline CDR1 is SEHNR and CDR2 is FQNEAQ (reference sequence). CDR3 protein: CASSAPTAGAHEQYF. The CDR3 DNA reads TGTGCCAGCAGTGCCCCTACAGCGGGAGCCCACGAGCAGTACTTC.

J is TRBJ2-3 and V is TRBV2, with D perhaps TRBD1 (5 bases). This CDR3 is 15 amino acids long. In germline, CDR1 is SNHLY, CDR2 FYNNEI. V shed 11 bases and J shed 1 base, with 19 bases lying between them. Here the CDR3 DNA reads TGTGCCTCCAGCAGTCGCCAGGGCGGCACAGATACGCAGTATTTT. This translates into CASSSRQGGTDTQYF.

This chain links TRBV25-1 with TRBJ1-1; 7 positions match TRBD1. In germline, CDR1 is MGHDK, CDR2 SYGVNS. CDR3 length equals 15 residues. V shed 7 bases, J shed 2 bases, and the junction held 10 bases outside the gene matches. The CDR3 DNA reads TGTGCCAGCACCAGAACCGGGACAGCCAACACTGAAGCTTTCTTT. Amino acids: CASTRTGTANTEAFF.

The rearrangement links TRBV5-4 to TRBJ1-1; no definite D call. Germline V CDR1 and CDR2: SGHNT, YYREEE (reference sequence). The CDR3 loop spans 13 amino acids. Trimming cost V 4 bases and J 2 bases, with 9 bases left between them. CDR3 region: CASSRKENTEAFF. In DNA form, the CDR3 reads TGTGCCAGCAGCCGGAAGGAAAACACTGAAGCTTTCTTT.

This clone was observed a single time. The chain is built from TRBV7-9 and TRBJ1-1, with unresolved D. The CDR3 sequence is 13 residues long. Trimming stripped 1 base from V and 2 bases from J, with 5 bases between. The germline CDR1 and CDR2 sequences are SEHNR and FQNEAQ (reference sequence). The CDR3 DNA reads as TGTGCCAGCAGCTTAGTATTCAACACTGAAGCTTTCTTT. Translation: CASSLVFNTEAFF.

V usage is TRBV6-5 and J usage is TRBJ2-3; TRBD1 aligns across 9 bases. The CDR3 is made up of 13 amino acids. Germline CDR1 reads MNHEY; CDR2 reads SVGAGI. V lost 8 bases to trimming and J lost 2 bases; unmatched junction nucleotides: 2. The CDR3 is CASRDRDTDTQYF. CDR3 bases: TGTGCCAGCCGGGACAGGGACACAGATACGCAGTATTTT.

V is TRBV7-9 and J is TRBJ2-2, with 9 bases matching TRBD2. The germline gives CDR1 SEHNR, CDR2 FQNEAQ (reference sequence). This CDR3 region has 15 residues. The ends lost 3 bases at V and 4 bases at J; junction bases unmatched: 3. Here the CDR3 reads CASSFGTSSTGELFF. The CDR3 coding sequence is TGTGCCAGCAGCTTCGGGACTAGCAGCACCGGGGAGCTGTTTTTT.

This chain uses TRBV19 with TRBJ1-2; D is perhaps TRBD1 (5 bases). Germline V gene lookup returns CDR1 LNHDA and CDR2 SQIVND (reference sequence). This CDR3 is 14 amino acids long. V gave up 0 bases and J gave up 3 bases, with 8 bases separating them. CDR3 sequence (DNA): TGTGCCAGTAGTATAGATCGGGGGGACTATGGCTACACCTTC. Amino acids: CASSIDRGDYGYTF.

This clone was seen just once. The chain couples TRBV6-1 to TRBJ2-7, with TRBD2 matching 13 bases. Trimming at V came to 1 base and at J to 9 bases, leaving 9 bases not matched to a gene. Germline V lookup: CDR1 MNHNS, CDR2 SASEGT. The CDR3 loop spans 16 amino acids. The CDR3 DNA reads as TGTGCCAGCAGTGAAGACCTGAGACTAGCGGGAGGCATGCAGTACTTC. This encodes CASSEDLRLAGGMQYF.

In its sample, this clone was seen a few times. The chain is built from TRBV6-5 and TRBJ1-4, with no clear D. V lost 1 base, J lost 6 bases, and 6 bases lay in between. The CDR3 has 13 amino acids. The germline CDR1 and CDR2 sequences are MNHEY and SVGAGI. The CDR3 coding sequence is TGTGCCAGCAGTTACTTTTCGGATGAAAAACTGTTTTTT. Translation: CASSYFSDEKLFF.

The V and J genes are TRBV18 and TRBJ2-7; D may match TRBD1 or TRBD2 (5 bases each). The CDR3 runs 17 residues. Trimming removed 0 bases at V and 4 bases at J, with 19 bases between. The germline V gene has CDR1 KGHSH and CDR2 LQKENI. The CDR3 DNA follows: TGTGCCAGCTCACCACCGGGGACCCCGAGTGGGATTTACGAGCAGTACTTC. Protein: CASSPPGTPSGIYEQYF.

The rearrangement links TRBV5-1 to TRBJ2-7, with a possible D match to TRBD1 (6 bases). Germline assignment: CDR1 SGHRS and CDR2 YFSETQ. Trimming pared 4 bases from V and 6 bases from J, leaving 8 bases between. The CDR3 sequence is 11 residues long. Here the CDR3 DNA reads TGCGCCAGCAGCACAGGGTTCGAGCAGTACTTC. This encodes CASSTGFEQYF.

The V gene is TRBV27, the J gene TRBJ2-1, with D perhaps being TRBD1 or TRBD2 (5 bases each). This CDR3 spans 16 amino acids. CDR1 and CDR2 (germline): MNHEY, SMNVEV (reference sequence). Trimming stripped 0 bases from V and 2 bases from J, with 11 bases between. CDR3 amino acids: CASSLSTGPPYNEQFF. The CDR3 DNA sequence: TGTGCCAGCAGTTTATCGACGGGACCACCCTACAATGAGCAGTTCTTC.

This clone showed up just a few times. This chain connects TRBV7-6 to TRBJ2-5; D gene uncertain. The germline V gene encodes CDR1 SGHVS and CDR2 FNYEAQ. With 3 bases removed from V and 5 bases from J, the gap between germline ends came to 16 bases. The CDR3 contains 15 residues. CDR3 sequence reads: CASSFSDGVSETQYF. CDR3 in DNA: TGTGCCAGCAGCTTTTCTGACGGAGTTAGCGAGACCCAGTACTTC.

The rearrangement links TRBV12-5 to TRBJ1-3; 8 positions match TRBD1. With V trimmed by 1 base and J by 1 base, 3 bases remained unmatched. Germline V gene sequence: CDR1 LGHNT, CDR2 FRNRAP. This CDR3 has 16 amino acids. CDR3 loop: CASGLGQGISGNTIYF. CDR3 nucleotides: TGTGCTAGTGGTTTGGGACAGGGGATTTCTGGAAACACCATATATTTT.

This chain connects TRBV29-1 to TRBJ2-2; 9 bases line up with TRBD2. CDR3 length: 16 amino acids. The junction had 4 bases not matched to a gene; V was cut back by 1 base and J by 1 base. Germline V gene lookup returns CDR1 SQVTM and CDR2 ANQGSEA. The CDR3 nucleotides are TGCAGCGTTGAAGGGTTTAGCGGGAGGAACACCGGGGAGCTGTTTTTT. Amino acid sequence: CSVEGFSGRNTGELFF.

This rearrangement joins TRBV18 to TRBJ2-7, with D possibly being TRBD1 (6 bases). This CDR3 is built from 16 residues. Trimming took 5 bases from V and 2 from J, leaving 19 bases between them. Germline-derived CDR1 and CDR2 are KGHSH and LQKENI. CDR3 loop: CASSSSQGGQTYEQYF. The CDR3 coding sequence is TGTGCCAGCTCATCGTCACAGGGCGGTCAGACCTACGAGCAGTACTTC.